This passage covers 10 T cell receptor beta chains from one sample sequenced in a study of blood T cell repertoires in COVID-19. Profiling relied on immunoSEQ multiplex PCR, and the TCRdb table lists in-frame clones only, not all of them. The data hold 250,000 to 300,000 clones, with approximately 87% observed a single time. Material for sequencing was peripheral blood. The receptors were sampled from a woman between 35 and 50 years old who had recovered from COVID-19.

V and J are TRBV5-1 and TRBJ1-4, with TRBD1 matching 7 bases. The V gene end was trimmed by 4 bases and the J gene end by 7 bases; junction bases not matched to a gene: 7. The germline V gene encodes CDR1 SGHRS and CDR2 YFSETQ. CDR3 size: 14 residues. CDR3 sequence reads: CASSTGVQGEKLFF. CDR3 bases: TGCGCCAGCAGCACAGGGGTGCAAGGTGAAAAACTGTTTTTT.

CDR3 in DNA: TGTGCCAGCAGCCTAGTTCTCCGGGGTGAGCAGTTCTTC. This sequence encodes CASSLVLRGEQFF. The chain links TRBV7-9 to TRBJ2-1; TRBD2 is a possible D gene (5 bases). Germline V gene sequence: CDR1 SEHNR, CDR2 FQNEAQ (reference sequence). Trimming stripped 5 bases from V and 9 bases from J, with 14 bases between. The CDR3 consists of 13 residues.

The chain links TRBV29-1 to TRBJ1-2; maybe TRBD1 (5 bases). The CDR3 length is 12 residues. Trimming left V 2 bases short and J 1 base short, with 5 bases between. Germline V lookup: CDR1 SQVTM, CDR2 ANQGSEA. Here the CDR3 reads CSVERGNYGYTF. The CDR3 DNA reads TGCAGCGTTGAAAGGGGTAACTATGGCTACACCTTC.

This sequence joins TRBV11-3 and TRBJ2-3; 7 positions agree with TRBD1. V lost 5 bases and J lost 2; bases outside the gene matches: 7. This CDR3 has 15 residues. Germline V gene lookup returns CDR1 SGHNT and CDR2 YENEEA. DNA of the CDR3: TGTGCCAGCAGCAAAGGGGGCGGAACCACAGATACGCAGTATTTT. Amino acid sequence: CASSKGGGTTDTQYF.

The chain joins TRBV6-5 to TRBJ1-4; D is perhaps TRBD1 (5 bases). This CDR3 has 15 amino acids. V was shortened by 0 bases and J by 2 bases, with 7 bases between the two germline ends. Germline V gene lookup returns CDR1 MNHEY and CDR2 SVGAGI. This CDR3 is CASSYSSGTNEKLFF. DNA for the CDR3: TGTGCCAGCAGTTACTCTTCAGGGACTAATGAAAAACTGTTTTTT.

The rearrangement links TRBV18 to TRBJ1-3; D is uncertain. The CDR3 consists of 17 residues. Trimming took off 4 bases at V and 0 bases at J, with 16 bases between the two ends. Germline V gives CDR1 KGHSH, CDR2 LQKENI. The DNA of the CDR3 is TGTGCCAGCTCACGCGCAGGACGAGGGATCTCTGGAAACACCATATATTTT. It translates to CASSRAGRGISGNTIYF.

This rearrangement joins TRBV6-5 to TRBJ2-3; D gene uncertain. The V gene's germline CDR1 is MNHEY and CDR2 SVGAGI. The CDR3 has 15 residues. Trimming stripped 5 bases from V and 1 base from J, with 13 bases between. CDR3 bases: TGTGCCAGCAGTCGGGTCCCCGAGGGCACAGATACGCAGTATTTT. This codes for CASSRVPEGTDTQYF.

The chain couples TRBV14 to TRBJ1-4, with TRBD1 identical over 8 bases. The junction had 14 bases not matched to a gene; V was cut back by 3 bases and J by 5 bases. Germline CDR1 SGHDN, CDR2 FVKESK. The CDR3 is made up of 18 amino acids. CDR3 amino acids: CASSHHTDRAGLNEKLFF. The CDR3 region has the DNA TGTGCCAGCAGCCACCATACGGACAGGGCAGGCCTGAATGAAAAACTGTTTTTT.

The chain recombines TRBV4-1 with TRBJ2-7, with 9 bases lining up with TRBD2. The CDR3 has 15 amino acids. V trimming: 4 bases; J trimming: 3 bases; junction bases outside the gene matches: 7. The germline V gene has CDR1 MGHRA and CDR2 YSYEKL. This chain's CDR3 is CASSPKRLADYEQYF. The CDR3 DNA reads TGCGCCAGCAGCCCGAAACGACTAGCGGACTACGAGCAGTACTTC.

The chain employs TRBV9 and TRBJ2-1, with a weak D call TRBD2 (6 bases). V was shortened by 2 bases and J by 6 bases, with 9 bases between the two germline ends. The CDR3 sequence is 13 residues long. The germline CDR1 and CDR2 sequences are SGDLS and YYNGEE. CDR3 nucleotide sequence: TGTGCCAGCAGCGTCGGGACTTCCAATGAGCAGTTCTTC. Its translation is CASSVGTSNEQFF.